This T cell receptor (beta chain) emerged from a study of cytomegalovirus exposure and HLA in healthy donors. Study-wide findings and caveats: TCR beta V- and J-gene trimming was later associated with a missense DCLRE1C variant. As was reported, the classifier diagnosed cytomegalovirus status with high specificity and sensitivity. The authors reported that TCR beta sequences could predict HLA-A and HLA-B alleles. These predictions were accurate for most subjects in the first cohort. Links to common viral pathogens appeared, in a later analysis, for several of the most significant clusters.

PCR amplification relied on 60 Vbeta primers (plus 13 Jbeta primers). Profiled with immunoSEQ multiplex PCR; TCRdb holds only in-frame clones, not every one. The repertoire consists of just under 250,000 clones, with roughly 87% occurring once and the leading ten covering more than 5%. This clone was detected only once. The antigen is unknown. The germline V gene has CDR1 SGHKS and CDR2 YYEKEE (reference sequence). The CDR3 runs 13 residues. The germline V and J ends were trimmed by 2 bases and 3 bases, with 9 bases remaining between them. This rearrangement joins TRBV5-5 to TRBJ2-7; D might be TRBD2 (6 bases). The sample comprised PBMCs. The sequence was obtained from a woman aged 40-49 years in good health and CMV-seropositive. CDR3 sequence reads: CASSFPGSYEQYF. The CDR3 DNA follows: TGTGCCAGCAGCTTCCCCGGGAGCTACGAGCAGTACTTC.